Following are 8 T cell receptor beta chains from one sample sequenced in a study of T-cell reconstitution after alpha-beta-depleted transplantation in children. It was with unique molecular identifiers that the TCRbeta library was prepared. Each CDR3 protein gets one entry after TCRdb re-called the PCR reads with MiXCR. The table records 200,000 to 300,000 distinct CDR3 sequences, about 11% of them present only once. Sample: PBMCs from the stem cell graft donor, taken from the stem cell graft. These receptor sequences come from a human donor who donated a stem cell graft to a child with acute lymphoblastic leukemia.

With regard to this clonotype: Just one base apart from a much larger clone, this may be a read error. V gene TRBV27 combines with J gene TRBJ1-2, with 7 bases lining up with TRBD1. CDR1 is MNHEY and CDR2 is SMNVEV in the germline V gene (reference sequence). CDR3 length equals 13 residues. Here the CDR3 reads CATSFGQAHGYTF. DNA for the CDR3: TGTGCCACCAGTTTCGGACAGGCCCATGGCTACACCTTC.

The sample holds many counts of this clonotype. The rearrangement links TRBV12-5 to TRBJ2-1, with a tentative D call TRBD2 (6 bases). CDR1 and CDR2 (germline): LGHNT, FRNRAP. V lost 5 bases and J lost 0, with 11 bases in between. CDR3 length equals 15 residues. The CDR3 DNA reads TGTGCTAGTGGTCCAGACGGGAGCTCCTACAATGAGCAGTTCTTC. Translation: CASGPDGSSYNEQFF.

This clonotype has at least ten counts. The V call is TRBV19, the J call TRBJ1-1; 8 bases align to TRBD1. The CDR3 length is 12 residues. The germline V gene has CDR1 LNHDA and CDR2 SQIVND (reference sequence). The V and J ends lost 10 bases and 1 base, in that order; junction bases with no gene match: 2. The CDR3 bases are TGTGCCATCGGGACAGGGAACACTGAAGCTTTCTTT. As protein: CAIGTGNTEAFF.

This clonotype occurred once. The CDR3 is CASRRGTDTDTQYF. CDR3 coding DNA: TGTGCCAGCAGAAGAGGGACAGACACAGATACGCAGTATTTT. The chain combines TRBV6-4 with TRBJ2-3, with TRBD1 matching 7 bases. The germline CDR1 and CDR2 sequences are MRHNA and SNTAGT. V lost 6 bases and J lost 2; bases outside the gene matches: 5. The CDR3 is 14 residues long.

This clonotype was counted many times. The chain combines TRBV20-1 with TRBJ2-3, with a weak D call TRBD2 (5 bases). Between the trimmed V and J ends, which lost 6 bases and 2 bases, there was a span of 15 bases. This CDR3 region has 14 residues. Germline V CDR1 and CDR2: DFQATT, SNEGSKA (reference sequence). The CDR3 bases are TGCAGTGCGGATGACCTAGCCATCACAGATACGCAGTATTTT. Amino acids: CSADDLAITDTQYF.

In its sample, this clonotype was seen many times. Here the CDR3 reads CSGLTMSYNEQFF. Written as DNA, the CDR3 is TGCAGCGGGTTAACTATGTCCTACAATGAGCAGTTCTTC. The chain joins TRBV29-1 to TRBJ2-1; no clear D gene. The germline CDR1 and CDR2 sequences are SQVTM and ANQGSEA. Trimming cost V 7 bases and J 1 base, with 11 bases left between them. The CDR3 spans 13 residues.

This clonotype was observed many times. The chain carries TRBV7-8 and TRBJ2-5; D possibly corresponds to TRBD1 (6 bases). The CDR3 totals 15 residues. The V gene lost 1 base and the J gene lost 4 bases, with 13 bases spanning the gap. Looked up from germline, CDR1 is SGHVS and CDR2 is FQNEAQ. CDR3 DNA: TGTGCCAGCAGCTTAGTTTCAGGGGTTGGAGAGACCCAGTACTTC. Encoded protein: CASSLVSGVGETQYF.

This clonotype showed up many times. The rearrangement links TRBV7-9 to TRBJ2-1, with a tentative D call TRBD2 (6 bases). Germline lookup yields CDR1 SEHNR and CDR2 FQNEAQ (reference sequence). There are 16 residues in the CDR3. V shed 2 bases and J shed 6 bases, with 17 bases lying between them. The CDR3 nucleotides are TGTGCCAGCAGCTTATTAGAGACGGGGGTTTCCAATGAGCAGTTCTTC. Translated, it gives CASSLLETGVSNEQFF. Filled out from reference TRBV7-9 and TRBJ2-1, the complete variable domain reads DTGVSQNPRHKITKRGQNVTFRCDPISEHNRLYWYRQTLGQGPEFLTYFQNEAQLEKSRLLSDRFSAERPKGSFSTLEIQRTEQGDSAMYLCASSLLETGVSNEQFFGPGTRLTVL.